This entry describes one T cell receptor beta chain. This record comes from a study of blood T cell repertoires in COVID-19. Overall study context: Whether acute or convalescent, the COVID-19 samples came from the United States, Italy and Spain. PBMCs, B-cell-depleted T cells, or T cells were the source of the cDNA or gDNA that made up the material.

The authors' processing: Cell counts per sample came from amplifying reference gene primers. The method was immunoSEQ multiplex PCR; TCRdb's version includes in-frame clones alone and lacks a portion of them. The V and J calls and clone size come from that table; D and trimming were worked out from the DNA. This sample has approximately 80,000 clones; around 88% occur once, and the top ten carry more than 5.5%. This CDR3 is 15 amino acids long. Germline V gives CDR1 LGHDT, CDR2 YNNKEL (reference sequence). The V end was cut by 7 bases, the J end by 3 bases, with 18 bases between. The rearrangement links TRBV3-1 (or the pseudogene TRBV3-2) to TRBJ1-2, with D hard to call. The sequencing input was peripheral blood. The clonotype originates from an elderly woman with acute or convalescent COVID-19. The CDR3 nucleotides read TGTGCCAGCACCCACCGAAGTGGTTTAGACTATGGCTACACCTTC. Amino acid sequence: CASTHRSGLDYGYTF.